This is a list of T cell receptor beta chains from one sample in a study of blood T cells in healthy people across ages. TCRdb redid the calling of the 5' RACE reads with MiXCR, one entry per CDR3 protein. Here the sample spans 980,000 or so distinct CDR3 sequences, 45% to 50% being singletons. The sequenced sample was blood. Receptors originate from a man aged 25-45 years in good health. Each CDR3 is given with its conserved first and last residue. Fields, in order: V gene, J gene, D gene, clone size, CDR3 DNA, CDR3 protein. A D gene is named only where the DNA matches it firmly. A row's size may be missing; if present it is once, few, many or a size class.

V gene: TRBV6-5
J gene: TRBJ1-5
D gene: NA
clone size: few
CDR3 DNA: TGTGCCAGCAGTCCCTCGCGGTACAATCAGCCCCAGCATTTT
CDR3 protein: CASSPSRYNQPQHF

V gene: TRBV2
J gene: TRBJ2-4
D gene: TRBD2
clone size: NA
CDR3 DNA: TGTGCCAACAGGAGCGGGGGCTCACAGGGCAAAAACATTCAGTACTTC
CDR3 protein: CANRSGGSQGKNIQYF

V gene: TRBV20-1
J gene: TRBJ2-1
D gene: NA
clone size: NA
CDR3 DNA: TGCAGGATGCAGGGTGCCAATGAGCAGTTCTTC
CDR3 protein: CRMQGANEQFF

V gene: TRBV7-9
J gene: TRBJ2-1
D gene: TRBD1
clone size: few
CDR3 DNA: TGTGCCAGCAGCTCCGACAGGGACTCCTACAATGAGCAGTTCTTC
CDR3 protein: CASSSDRDSYNEQFF

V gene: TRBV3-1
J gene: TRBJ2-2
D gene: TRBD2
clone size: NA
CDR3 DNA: TGTGCCAGCAGCCCAGCCCACGGGGGGGCCGGAACCGGGGAGCTGTTTTTT
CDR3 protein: CASSPAHGGAGTGELFF

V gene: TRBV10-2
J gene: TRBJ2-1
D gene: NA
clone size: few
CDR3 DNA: TGCGCCAGCAGTGACGACCCCAATGAGCAGTTCTTC
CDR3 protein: CASSDDPNEQFF

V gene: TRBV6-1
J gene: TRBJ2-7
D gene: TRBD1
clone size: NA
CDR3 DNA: TGTGCCAGCACTTTCACGGGACAGGCTGTTGCCGCCCAGTACTTC
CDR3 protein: CASTFTGQAVAAQYF

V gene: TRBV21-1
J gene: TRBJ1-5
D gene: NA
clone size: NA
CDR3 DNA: TGTGCCAGCAGCACCCTCGTGGGGGGGGCTCTTAGCAATCAGCCCCAGCATTTT
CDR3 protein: CASSTLVGGALSNQPQHF

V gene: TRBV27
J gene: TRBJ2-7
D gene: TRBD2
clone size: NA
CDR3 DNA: TGTGCCAGCAGTTTAACACTAGCGGAGCACTACGAGCAGTACTTC
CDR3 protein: CASSLTLAEHYEQYF

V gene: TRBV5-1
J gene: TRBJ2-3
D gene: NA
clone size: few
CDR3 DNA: TGCGCCAGCAGCACCGTCCTCTCTGGCACAGATACGCAGTATTTT
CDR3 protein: CASSTVLSGTDTQYF

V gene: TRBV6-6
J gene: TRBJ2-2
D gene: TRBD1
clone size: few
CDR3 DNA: TGTGCCAGCGCCCGTTGGGACAGGAACACCGGGGAGCTGTTTTTT
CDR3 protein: CASARWDRNTGELFF

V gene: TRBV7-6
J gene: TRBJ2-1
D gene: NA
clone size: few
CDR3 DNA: TGTGCCAGCAGCTTAATCTTGGGTTTTCAGTTCTTC
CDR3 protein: CASSLILGFQFF

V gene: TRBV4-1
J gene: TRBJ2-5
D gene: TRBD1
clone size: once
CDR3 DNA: TGCGCCAGCAGCCAACCTGGACAGGGCAAGGAGACCCAGTACTTC
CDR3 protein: CASSQPGQGKETQYF

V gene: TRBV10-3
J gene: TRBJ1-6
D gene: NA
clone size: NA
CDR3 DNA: TGTGCCATCAGTGCGGGGACAACAACTAATTCACCCCTCCACTTT
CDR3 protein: CAISAGTTTNSPLHF

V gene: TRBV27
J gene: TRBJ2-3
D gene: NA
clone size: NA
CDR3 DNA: TGTGCCAGCAGCCCTGGCCAGCAGTTTCGAGGCGGCGCAGCCACAGATACGCAGTATTTT
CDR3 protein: CASSPGQQFRGGAATDTQYF

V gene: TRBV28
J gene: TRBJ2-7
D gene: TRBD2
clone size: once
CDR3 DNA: TGTGCCAGCAGTCCACGGGGGGGACTTGAGCAGTACTTC
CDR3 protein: CASSPRGGLEQYF

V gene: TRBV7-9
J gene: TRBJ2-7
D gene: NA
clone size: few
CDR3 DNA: TGTGCCAGCAGCTTAACTCAGGACGAGCAGTACTTC
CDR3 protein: CASSLTQDEQYF

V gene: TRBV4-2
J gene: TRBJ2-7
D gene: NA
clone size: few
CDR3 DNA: TGTGCCAGCAGCCCACCCGGGACGCGGAGCTCCTACGAGCAGTACTTC
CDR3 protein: CASSPPGTRSSYEQYF

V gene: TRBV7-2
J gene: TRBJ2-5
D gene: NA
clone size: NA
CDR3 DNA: TGTGCCAGCAGCTTCTCCAGGGAAGAGACCCAGTACTTC
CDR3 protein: CASSFSREETQYF

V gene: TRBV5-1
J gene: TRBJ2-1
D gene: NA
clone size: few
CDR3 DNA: TGCGCCAGCAGTGAGGGCAGTTACAATGAGCAGTTCTTC
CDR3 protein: CASSEGSYNEQFF

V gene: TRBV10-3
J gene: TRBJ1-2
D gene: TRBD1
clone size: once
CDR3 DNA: TGTGCCATCAGTGAGGCTGCGGACAGGGGTGGCTACACCTTC
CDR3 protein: CAISEAADRGGYTF

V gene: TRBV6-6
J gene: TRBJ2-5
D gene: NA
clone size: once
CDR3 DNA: TGTGCCAGCAGTTATTTTGACTCGAAGAAGGAGACCCAGTACTTC
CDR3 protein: CASSYFDSKKETQYF

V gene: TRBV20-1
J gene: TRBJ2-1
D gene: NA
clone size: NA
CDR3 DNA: TGCAGTGCTCCCCCACTAGCAGTGTACCACAATGAGCAGTTCTTC
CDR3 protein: CSAPPLAVYHNEQFF

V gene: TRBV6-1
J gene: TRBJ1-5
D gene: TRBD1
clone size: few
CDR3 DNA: TGTGCCAGCACCGACTTGACAGGGACCAATCAGCCCCAGCATTTT
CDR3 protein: CASTDLTGTNQPQHF

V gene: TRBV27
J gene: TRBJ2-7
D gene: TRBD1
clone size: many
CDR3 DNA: TGTGCCAGCAGTTTCCTAGGACAGGCAGCGTTATACGAGCAGTACTTC
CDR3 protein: CASSFLGQAALYEQYF

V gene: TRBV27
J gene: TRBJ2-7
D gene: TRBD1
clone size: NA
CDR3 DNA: TGTGCCAGCAGTGTAGAAAGGGGGCACGAGCAGTACTTC
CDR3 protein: CASSVERGHEQYF

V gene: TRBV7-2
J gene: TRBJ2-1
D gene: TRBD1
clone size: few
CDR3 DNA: TGTGCTAGTAGCAAGGGACAGGGGCCCCAAGGAGAGCAGTTCTTC
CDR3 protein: CASSKGQGPQGEQFF

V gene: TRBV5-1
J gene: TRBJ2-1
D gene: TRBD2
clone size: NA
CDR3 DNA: TGCGCCAGCAGCTTAGGACTAGTGAATAACAATGAGCAGTTCTTC
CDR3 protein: CASSLGLVNNNEQFF

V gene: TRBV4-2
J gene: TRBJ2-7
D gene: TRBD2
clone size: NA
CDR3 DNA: TGTGCCAGCAGCCAAGAGACTAGCGGGGGGGCCCCCCAGTACTTC
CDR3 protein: CASSQETSGGAPQYF

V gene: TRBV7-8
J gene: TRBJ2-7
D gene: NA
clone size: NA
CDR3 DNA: TGTGCCAGCAGCAAGAGCGACCCCGGGACCCTCGGCGAGCAGTACTTC
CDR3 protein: CASSKSDPGTLGEQYF

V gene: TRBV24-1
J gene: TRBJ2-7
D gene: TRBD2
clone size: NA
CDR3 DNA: TGTGCCACCAGTGATCCACTAGCGGGGGGGCATGAGCAGTACTTC
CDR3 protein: CATSDPLAGGHEQYF

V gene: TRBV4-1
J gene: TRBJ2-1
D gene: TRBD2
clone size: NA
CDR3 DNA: TGCGCCAGCAGCCAAGAATCCCCCGATCTAGCGGGGGGGCGTGATGAGCAGTTCTTC
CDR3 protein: CASSQESPDLAGGRDEQFF

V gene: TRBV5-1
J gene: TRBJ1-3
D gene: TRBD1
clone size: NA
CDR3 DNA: TGCGCCAGCAGCTTGGGGGACAGCTCTGGAAACACCATATATTTT
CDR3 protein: CASSLGDSSGNTIYF

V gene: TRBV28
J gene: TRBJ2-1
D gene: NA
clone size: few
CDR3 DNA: TGTGCCAGCAGTCCTCGCGACGGAATCTCCTACAATGAGCAGTTCTTC
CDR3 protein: CASSPRDGISYNEQFF

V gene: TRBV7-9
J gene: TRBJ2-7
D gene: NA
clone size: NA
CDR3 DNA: TGTGCCAGCAGCTTGGGGGACGCGACTTACGAGCAGTACTTC
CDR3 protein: CASSLGDATYEQYF

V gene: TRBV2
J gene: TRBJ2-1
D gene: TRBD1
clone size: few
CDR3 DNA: TGTGCCAGCAGTGGGCTACAGGGGTTAACCTACAATGAGCAGTTCTTC
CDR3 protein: CASSGLQGLTYNEQFF

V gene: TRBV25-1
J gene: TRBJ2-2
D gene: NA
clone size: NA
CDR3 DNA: TGTGCCAGCAGTGATCCATCCGGAGGGGGGACCGGGGAGCTGTTTTTT
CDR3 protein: CASSDPSGGGTGELFF

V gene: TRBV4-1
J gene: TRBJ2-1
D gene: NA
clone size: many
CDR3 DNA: TGCGCCAGCAGCCAAGATCCTAGCGCAACCTACAATGAGCAGTTCTTC
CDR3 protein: CASSQDPSATYNEQFF

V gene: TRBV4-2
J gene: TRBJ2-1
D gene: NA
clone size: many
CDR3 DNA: TGTGCCAGCAGCCAAGGGCTGGGATACAATGAGCAGTTCTTC
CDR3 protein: CASSQGLGYNEQFF

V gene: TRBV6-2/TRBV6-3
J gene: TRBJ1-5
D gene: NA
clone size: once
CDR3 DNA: TGTGCCAGCAGTTCAATCTCACACGGTCAGCCCCAGCATTTT
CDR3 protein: CASSSISHGQPQHF

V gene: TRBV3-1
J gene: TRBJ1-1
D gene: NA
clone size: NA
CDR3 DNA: TGTGCCAGCAGCCACCCCATTGGGGACACTGAAGCTTTCTTT
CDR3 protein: CASSHPIGDTEAFF

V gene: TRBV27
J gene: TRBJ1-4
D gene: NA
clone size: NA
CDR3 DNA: TGTGCCAGCAGTCCCTCACATTCAGCTAATGAAAAACTGTTTTTT
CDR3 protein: CASSPSHSANEKLFF

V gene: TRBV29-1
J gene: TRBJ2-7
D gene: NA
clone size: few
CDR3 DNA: TGCAGCGTTGATGGAGGGGCCAACGAGCAGTACTTC
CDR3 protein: CSVDGGANEQYF

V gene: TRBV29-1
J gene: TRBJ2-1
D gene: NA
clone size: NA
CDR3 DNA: TGCAGCGTCCTTTCGAATGAGCAGTTCTTC
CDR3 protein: CSVLSNEQFF

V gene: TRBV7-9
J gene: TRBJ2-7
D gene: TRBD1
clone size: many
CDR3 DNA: TGTGCCAGCAGCCAGGGACAGACCCACTCCTACGAGCAGTACTTC
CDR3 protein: CASSQGQTHSYEQYF

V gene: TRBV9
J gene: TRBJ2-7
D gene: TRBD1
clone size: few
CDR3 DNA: TGTGCCAGCAGCGTAGGAGTGGACAGGGGGAACGAGCAGTACTTC
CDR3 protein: CASSVGVDRGNEQYF

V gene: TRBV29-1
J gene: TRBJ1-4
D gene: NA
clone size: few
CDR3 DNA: TGCAGCGTTCAAGGGGATGAAAAACTGTTTTTT
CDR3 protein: CSVQGDEKLFF

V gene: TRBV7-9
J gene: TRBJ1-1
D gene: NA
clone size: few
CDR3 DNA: TGTGTCATTACGGGGGACACTGAAGCTTTCTTT
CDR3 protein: CVITGDTEAFF